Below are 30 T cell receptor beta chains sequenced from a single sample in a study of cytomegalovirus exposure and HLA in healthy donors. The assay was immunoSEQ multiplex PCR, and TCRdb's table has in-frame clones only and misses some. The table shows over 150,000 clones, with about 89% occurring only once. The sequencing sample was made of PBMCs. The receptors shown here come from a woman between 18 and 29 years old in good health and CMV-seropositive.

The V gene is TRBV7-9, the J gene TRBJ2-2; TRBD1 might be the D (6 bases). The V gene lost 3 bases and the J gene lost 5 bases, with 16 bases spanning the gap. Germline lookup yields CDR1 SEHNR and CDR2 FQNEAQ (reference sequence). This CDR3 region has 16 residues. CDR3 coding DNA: TGTGCCAGCAGCTTCCGACAGGCCTTGTGGACCGGGGAGCTGTTTTTT. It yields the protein CASSFRQALWTGELFF.

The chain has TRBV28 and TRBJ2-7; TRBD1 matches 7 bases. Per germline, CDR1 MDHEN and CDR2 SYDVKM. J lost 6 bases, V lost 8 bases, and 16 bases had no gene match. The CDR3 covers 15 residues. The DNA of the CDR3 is TGTGCCAGCCGCAGCGTAGGGCTACAGGGGATCGAGCAGTACTTC. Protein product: CASRSVGLQGIEQYF.

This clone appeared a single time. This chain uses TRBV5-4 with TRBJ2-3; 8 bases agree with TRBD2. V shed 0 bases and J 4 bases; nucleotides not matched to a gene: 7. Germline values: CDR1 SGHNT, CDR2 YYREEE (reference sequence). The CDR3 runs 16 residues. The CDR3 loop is CASSLARGGVPDTQYF. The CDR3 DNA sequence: TGTGCCAGCAGCTTGGCACGGGGGGGGGTCCCAGATACGCAGTATTTT.

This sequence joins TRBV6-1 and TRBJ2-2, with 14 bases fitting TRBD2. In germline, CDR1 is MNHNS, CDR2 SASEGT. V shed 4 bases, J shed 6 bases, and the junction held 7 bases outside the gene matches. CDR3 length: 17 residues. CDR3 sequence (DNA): TGTGCCAGCAGTGGACTAGCGGGAGGGCCGGGTCCCGGGGAGCTGTTTTTT. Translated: CASSGLAGGPGPGELFF.

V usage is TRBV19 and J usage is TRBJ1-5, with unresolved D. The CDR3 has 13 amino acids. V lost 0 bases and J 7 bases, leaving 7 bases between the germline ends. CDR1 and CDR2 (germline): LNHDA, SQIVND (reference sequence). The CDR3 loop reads CASSIDPGQPQHF. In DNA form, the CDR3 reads TGTGCCAGTAGTATAGATCCGGGACAGCCCCAGCATTTT.

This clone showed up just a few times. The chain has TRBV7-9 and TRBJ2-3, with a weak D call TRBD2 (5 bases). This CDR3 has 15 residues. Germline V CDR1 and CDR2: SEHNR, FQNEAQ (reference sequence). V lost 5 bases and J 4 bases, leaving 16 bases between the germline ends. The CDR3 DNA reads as TGTGCCAGCAGCCCCCGGAATTCACTAGCAGATACGCAGTATTTT. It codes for CASSPRNSLADTQYF.

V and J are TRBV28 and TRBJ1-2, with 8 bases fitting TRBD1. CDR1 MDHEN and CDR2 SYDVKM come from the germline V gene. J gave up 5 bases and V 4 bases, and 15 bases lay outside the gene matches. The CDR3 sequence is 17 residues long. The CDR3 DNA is TGTGCCAGCAGTTCTAGGGACAGGTTTGGGAGGGAGTATGGCTACACCTTC. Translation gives CASSSRDRFGREYGYTF.

CDR3 protein: CSVEGRMNTEAFF. CDR3 coding DNA: TGCAGCGTTGAGGGGCGGATGAACACTGAAGCTTTCTTT. The chain is built from TRBV29-1 and TRBJ1-1; weak D call: TRBD1 (5 bases). Trimming removed 3 bases from V and 0 bases from J, with 8 bases in between. Looked up from germline, CDR1 is SQVTM and CDR2 is ANQGSEA. This CDR3 has 13 residues.

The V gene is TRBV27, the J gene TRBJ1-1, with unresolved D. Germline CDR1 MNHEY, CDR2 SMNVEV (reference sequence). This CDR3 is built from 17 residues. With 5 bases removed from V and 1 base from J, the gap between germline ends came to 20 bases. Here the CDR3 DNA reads TGTGCCAGCAGTCCAGACAATATCCCGGCCCCGAACACTGAAGCTTTCTTT. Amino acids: CASSPDNIPAPNTEAFF.

The CDR3 reads CASRKVMEGYEQYF. CDR3 nucleotide sequence: TGTGCCAGCAGGAAGGTGATGGAGGGCTACGAGCAGTACTTC. The chain couples TRBV27 to TRBJ2-7, with D possibly TRBD2 on 6 matching bases. CDR3 length: 14 amino acids. V was clipped by 6 bases and J by 3 bases, with 15 bases between them. Germline V gene sequence: CDR1 MNHEY, CDR2 SMNVEV (reference sequence).

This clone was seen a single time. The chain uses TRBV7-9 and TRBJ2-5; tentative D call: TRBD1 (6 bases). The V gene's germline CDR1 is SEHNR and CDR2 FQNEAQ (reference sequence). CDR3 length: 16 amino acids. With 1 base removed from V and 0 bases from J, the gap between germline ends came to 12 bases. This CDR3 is CASSLGSGQYQETQYF. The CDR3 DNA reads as TGTGCCAGCAGCTTAGGCAGTGGACAGTACCAAGAGACCCAGTACTTC. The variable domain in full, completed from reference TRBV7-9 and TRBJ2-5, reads DTGVSQNPRHKITKRGQNVTFRCDPISEHNRLYWYRQTLGQGPEFLTYFQNEAQLEKSRLLSDRFSAERPKGSFSTLEIQRTEQGDSAMYLCASSLGSGQYQETQYFGPGTRLLVL.

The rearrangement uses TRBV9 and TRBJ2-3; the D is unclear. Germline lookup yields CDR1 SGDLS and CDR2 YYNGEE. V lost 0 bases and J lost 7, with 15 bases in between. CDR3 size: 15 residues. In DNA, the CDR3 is TGTGCCAGCAGCGTAGATCGGTGGAGTAGCAATACGCAGTATTTT. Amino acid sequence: CASSVDRWSSNTQYF.

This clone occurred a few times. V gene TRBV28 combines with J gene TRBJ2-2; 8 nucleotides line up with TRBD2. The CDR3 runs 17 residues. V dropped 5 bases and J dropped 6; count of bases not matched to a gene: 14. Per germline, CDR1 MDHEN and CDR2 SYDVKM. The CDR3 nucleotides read TGTGCCAGCAGTCCCCCCCATGGTAGCGGGAATCCCGGGGAGCTGTTTTTT. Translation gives CASSPPHGSGNPGELFF.

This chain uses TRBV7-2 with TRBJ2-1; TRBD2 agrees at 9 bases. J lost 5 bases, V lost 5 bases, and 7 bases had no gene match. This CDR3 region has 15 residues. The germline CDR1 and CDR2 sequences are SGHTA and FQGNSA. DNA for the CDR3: TGTGCCAGCAGCCCTAGATTAGCGGGAGACAATGAGCAGTTCTTC. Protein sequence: CASSPRLAGDNEQFF.

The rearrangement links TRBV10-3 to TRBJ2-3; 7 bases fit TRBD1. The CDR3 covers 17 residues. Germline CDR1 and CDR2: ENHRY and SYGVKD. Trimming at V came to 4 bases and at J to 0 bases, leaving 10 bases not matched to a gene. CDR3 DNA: TGTGCCATCAGTGGGGGTAGGGACAGAGCTAGCACAGATACGCAGTATTTT. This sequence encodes CAISGGRDRASTDTQYF.

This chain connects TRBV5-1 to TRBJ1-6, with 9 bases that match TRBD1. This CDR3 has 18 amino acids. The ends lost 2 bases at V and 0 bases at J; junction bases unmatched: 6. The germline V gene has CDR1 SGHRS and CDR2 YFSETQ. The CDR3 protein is CASSFGTGPFSYNSPLHF. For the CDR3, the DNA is TGCGCCAGCAGCTTCGGGACAGGGCCCTTCTCCTATAATTCACCCCTCCACTTT.

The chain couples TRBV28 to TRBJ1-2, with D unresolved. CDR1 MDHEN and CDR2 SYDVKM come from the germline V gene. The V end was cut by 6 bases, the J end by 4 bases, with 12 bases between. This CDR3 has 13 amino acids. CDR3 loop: CASRKGGSYGYTF. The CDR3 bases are TGTGCCAGCAGGAAAGGAGGCAGCTATGGCTACACCTTC.

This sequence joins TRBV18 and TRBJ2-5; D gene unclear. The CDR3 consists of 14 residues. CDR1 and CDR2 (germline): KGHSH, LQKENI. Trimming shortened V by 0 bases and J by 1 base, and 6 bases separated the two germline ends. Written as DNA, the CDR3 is TGTGCCAGCTCACCACCGTACAGCCAAGAGACCCAGTACTTC. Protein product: CASSPPYSQETQYF.

The CDR3 DNA is TGTGCCAGCAGCTTAGCGCATGTCCAGGGAAGGCTGTCTGGGGCCAACGTCCTGACTTTC. Translating it yields CASSLAHVQGRLSGANVLTF. The chain recombines TRBV7-2 with TRBJ2-6; possible D gene TRBD1, 5 bases. CDR3 length: 20 amino acids. In germline, CDR1 is SGHTA, CDR2 FQGNSA. Trimming left V 0 bases short and J 1 base short, with 19 bases between.

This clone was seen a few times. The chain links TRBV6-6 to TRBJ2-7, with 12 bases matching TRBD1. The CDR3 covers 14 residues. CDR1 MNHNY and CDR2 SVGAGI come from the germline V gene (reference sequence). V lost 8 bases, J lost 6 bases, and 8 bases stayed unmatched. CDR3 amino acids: CASGTGGGRPEQYF. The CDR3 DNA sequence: TGTGCCAGCGGGACAGGGGGCGGGAGACCCGAGCAGTACTTC.

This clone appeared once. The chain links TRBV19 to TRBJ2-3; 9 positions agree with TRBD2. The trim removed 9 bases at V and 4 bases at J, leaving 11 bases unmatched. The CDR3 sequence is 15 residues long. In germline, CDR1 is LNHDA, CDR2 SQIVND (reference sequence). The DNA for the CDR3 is TGTGCCAGCCGATTTAGCGGGAGCGGCGCAGATACGCAGTATTTT. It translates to CASRFSGSGADTQYF.

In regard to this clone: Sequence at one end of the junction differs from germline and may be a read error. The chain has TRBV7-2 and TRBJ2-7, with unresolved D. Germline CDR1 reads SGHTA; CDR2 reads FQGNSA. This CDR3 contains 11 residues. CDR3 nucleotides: TGTGCCAGCAGCCCCTCCGACGAGCAGTACTTC. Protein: CASSPSDEQYF.

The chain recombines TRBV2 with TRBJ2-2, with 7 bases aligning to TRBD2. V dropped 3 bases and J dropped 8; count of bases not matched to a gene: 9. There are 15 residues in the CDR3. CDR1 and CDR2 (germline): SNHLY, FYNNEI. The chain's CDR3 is CASSESAGRVGELFF. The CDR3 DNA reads TGTGCCAGCAGTGAGAGTGCTGGGAGGGTGGGGGAGCTGTTTTTT.

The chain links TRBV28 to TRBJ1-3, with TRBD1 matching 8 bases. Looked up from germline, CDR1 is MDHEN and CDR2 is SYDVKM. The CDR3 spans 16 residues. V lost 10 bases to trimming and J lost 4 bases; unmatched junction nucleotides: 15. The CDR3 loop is CATGQGAPLGGNTIYF. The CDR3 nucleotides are TGTGCCACCGGACAGGGAGCCCCGCTGGGGGGAAACACCATATATTTT.

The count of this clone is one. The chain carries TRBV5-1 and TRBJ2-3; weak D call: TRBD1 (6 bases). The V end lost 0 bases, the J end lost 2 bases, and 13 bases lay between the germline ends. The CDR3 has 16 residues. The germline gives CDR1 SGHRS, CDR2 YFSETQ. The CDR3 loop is CASSLVQGYSTDTQYF. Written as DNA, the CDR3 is TGCGCCAGCAGCTTGGTACAGGGATATTCCACAGATACGCAGTATTTT.

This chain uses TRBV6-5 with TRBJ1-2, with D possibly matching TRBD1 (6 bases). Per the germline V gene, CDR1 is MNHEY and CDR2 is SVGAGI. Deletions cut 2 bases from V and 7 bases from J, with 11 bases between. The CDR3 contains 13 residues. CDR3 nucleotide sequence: TGTGCCAGCAGTTACCTACAGGGTTCTGGCTACACCTTC. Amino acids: CASSYLQGSGYTF.

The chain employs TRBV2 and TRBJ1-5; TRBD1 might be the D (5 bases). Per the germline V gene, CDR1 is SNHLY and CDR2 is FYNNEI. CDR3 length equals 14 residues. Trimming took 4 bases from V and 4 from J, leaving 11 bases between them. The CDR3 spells CASSARGENQPQHF. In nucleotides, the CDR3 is TGTGCCAGCAGTGCCCGGGGGGAAAATCAGCCCCAGCATTTT.

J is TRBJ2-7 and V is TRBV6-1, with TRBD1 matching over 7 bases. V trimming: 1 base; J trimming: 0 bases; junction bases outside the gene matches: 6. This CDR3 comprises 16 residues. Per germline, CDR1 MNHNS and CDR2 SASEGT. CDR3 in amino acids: CASSEDTGTASYEQYF. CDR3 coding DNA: TGTGCCAGCAGTGAAGACACCGGGACAGCCTCCTACGAGCAGTACTTC.

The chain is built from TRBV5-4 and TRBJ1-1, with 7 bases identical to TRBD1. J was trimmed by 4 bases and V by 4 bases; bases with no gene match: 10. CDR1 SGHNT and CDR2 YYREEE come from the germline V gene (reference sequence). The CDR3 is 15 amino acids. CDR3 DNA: TGTGCCAGCAGCGATAGACAGGGCTTCTCCACTGAAGCTTTCTTT. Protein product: CASSDRQGFSTEAFF.

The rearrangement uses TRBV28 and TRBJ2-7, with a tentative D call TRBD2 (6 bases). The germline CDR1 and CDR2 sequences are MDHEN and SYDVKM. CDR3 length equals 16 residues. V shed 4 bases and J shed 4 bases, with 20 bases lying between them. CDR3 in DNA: TGTGCCAGCAGTTCCCGGGACTCCTTTGGGGGGTACGAGCAGTACTTC. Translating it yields CASSSRDSFGGYEQYF.